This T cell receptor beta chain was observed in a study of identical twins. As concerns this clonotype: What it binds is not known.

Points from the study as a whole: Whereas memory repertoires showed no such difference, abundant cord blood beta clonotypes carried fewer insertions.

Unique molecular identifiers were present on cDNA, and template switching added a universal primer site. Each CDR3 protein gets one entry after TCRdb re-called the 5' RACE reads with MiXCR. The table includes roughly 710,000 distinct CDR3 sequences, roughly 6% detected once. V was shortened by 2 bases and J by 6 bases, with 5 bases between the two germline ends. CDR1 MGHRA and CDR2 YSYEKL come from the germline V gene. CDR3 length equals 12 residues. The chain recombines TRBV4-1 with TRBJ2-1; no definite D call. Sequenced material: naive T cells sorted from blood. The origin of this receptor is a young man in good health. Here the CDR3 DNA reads TGCGCCAGCAGCCAAATTCCCAATGAGCAGTTCTTC. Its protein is CASSQIPNEQFF.